The 28 T cell receptor beta chains below come from one sample, sequenced in a study of CD8+ T cells in alopecia areata. Following extraction, RNA underwent reverse transcription to cDNA, which served as the sequencing template. Measured with immunoSEQ multiplex PCR; TCRdb has only the in-frame clones, and not every one. The table lists 93,000 or so clones, roughly half of them singletons. Sequencing input: CD4+ T cells sorted from blood. Every receptor here comes from a human donor in good health.

In its sample, this clone was seen a few times. The chain combines TRBV27 with TRBJ2-1; D gene ambiguous. V was clipped by 5 bases and J by 0 bases, with 8 bases between them. Germline loops: CDR1 MNHEY, CDR2 SMNVEV (reference sequence). The CDR3 consists of 14 residues. CDR3 residues: CASSLPGSYNEQFF. Written as DNA, the CDR3 is TGTGCCAGCAGTCTCCCGGGCTCCTACAATGAGCAGTTCTTC.

J is TRBJ2-2 and V is TRBV6-5, with 8 positions matching TRBD2. The junction had 3 bases not matched to a gene; V was cut back by 2 bases and J by 1 base. The germline gives CDR1 MNHEY, CDR2 SVGAGI. The CDR3 loop spans 16 amino acids. The CDR3 region has the DNA TGTGCCAGCAGTTACGGGCTAGCGGGGAACACCGGGGAGCTGTTTTTT. Its protein is CASSYGLAGNTGELFF.

This clone has only a few counts. The chain links TRBV6-5 to TRBJ2-1; no clear D. The CDR3 is 11 residues long. V was pared by 7 bases and J by 4 bases, with 5 bases between. From germline, CDR1 is MNHEY and CDR2 SVGAGI. CDR3 nucleotide sequence: TGTGCCAGCAATAAATACAATGAGCAGTTCTTC. Translation: CASNKYNEQFF.

The chain carries TRBV7-2 and TRBJ1-5, with D perhaps TRBD1 (5 bases). CDR3 size: 15 residues. The V gene lost 0 bases and the J gene lost 0 bases, with 6 bases spanning the gap. Germline V gives CDR1 SGHTA, CDR2 FQGNSA. The CDR3: CASSLATDSNQPQHF. The CDR3, as DNA: TGTGCCAGCAGCTTAGCGACAGATAGCAATCAGCCCCAGCATTTT. Variable domain in full (rest from reference TRBV7-2 and TRBJ1-5): GAGVSQSPSNKVTEKGKDVELRCDPISGHTALYWYRQSLGQGLEFLIYFQGNSAPDKSGLPSDRFSAERTGGSVSTLTIQRTQQEDSAVYLCASSLATDSNQPQHFGDGTRLSIL.

This clone showed up just a few times. J is TRBJ1-1 and V is TRBV2; the D gene is possibly TRBD1 (5 bases). Trimming left V 2 bases short and J 8 bases short, with 12 bases between. CDR1 and CDR2 from the germline V gene are SNHLY and FYNNEI. This CDR3 spans 13 amino acids. Here the CDR3 DNA reads TGTGCCAGCAGTGAACAGGGATTAGAAGAAGCTTTCTTT. Encoded protein: CASSEQGLEEAFF.

This clone was seen only a few times. V is TRBV7-2 and J is TRBJ2-2; the D gene is possibly TRBD2 (5 bases). The CDR3 totals 16 residues. Germline V gene lookup returns CDR1 SGHTA and CDR2 FQGNSA. V gave up 1 base and J gave up 8 bases, with 17 bases separating them. The CDR3 protein is CASSLVGAALRGELFF. The CDR3 coding sequence is TGTGCCAGCAGCTTAGTGGGAGCGGCTCTGCGGGGGGAGCTGTTTTTT.

V and J are TRBV7-2 and TRBJ1-6; D call uncertain. The V and J ends lost 1 base and 11 bases respectively, with 6 bases between them. Germline CDR1 SGHTA, CDR2 FQGNSA. The length of the CDR3 is 12 residues. The CDR3 region is CASSLGPPPLHF. Written as DNA, the CDR3 is TGTGCCAGCAGCTTAGGGCCCCCACCCCTCCACTTT.

V usage is TRBV4-1 and J usage is TRBJ2-7, with TRBD1 matching 7 bases. CDR3 length: 16 amino acids. V was clipped by 1 base and J by 4 bases; unmatched bases: 10. Germline assignment: CDR1 MGHRA and CDR2 YSYEKL. The CDR3: CASSQGPIGQVYEQYF. The CDR3 region has the DNA TGCGCCAGCAGCCAAGGCCCTATAGGACAGGTATACGAGCAGTACTTC.

This clone was detected only a few times. The V call is TRBV30, the J call TRBJ1-1; 9 bases match TRBD1. Trimming cost V 3 bases and J 2 bases; bases outside gene matches: 10. Germline CDR1 is GTSNPN and CDR2 is SVGIG (reference sequence). The CDR3 length is 16 residues. CDR3 region: CAWSTPDRGINTEAFF. Here the CDR3 DNA reads TGTGCCTGGAGCACTCCGGACAGGGGCATCAACACTGAAGCTTTCTTT.

The chain couples TRBV6-6 to TRBJ2-5; TRBD1 or TRBD2 may be the D gene (5 bases each). Germline CDR1 MNHNY, CDR2 SVGAGI (reference sequence). The ends were cut back, 2 bases at V and 3 bases at J, with 13 bases in the middle. This CDR3 has 15 residues. The CDR3 DNA reads as TGTGCCAGCAGTTACCCGATGGGGCGGGAAGAGACCCAGTACTTC. This codes for CASSYPMGREETQYF.

The V gene is TRBV5-1, the J gene TRBJ2-7; no firm D call. This CDR3 contains 13 residues. V lost 4 bases and J 9 bases, leaving 17 bases between the germline ends. CDR1 is SGHRS and CDR2 is YFSETQ in the germline V gene. CDR3 DNA sequence: TGCGCCAGCAGCCAAGAAAGCTACTACAGGCAGTACTTC. Translation: CASSQESYYRQYF.

J is TRBJ1-1 and V is TRBV14, with 7 bases identical to TRBD1. The ends lost 8 bases at V and 1 base at J; junction bases unmatched: 10. The CDR3 consists of 15 residues. Per the germline V gene, CDR1 is SGHDN and CDR2 is FVKESK. Here the CDR3 reads CASARQGLGNTEAFF. Here the CDR3 DNA reads TGTGCCAGCGCAAGACAGGGTCTAGGGAACACTGAAGCTTTCTTT.

The CDR3 coding sequence is TGTGCCTGGAGTATGAACACGGTGGGCACTGAAGCTTTCTTT. As protein: CAWSMNTVGTEAFF. The gene calls are TRBV30 and TRBJ1-1; D gene unclear. The V and J ends lost 2 bases and 4 bases respectively, with 14 bases between them. Germline V gene lookup returns CDR1 GTSNPN and CDR2 SVGIG (reference sequence). The CDR3 totals 14 residues. Complete variable domain (other parts from reference TRBV30 and TRBJ1-1): SQTIHQWPATLVQPVGSPLSLECTVEGTSNPNLYWYRQAAGRGLQLLFYSVGIGQISSEVPQNLSASRPQDRQFILSSKKLLLSDSGFYLCAWSMNTVGTEAFFGQGTRLTVV.

In its sample, this clone was seen once. The V call is TRBV6-1, the J call TRBJ1-2, with D possibly matching TRBD1 (6 bases). The CDR3 spans 14 residues. The V gene lost 4 bases and the J gene lost 6 bases, with 15 bases spanning the gap. Germline CDR1 is MNHNS and CDR2 is SASEGT. The CDR3 DNA reads as TGTGCCAGCAGTGCCGGGGGGCGCGCTAATGGCTACACCTTC. It translates to CASSAGGRANGYTF.

The sample holds a few counts of this clone. This chain connects TRBV29-1 to TRBJ1-4; unclear D gene. The CDR3 runs to 12 residues. The germline V gene encodes CDR1 SQVTM and CDR2 ANQGSEA. The V end was cut by 7 bases, the J end by 6 bases, with 12 bases between. The chain's CDR3 is CSASQADEKLFF. CDR3 sequence (DNA): TGCAGCGCCTCCCAAGCCGATGAAAAACTGTTTTTT.

V is TRBV20-1 and J is TRBJ1-2; D unresolved. V dropped 3 bases and J dropped 7 bases, with 9 bases sitting between them. The germline V gene has CDR1 DFQATT and CDR2 SNEGSKA (reference sequence). The CDR3 loop spans 11 amino acids. CDR3 sequence (DNA): TGCAGTGCTAGCTTCTATGGTGGCTACACCTTC. It translates to CSASFYGGYTF.

The count of this clone is one. This chain connects TRBV25-1 to TRBJ2-7; 9 bases are a match to TRBD2. Germline assignment: CDR1 MGHDK and CDR2 SYGVNS. The J segment lost 4 bases and the V segment lost 11 bases, leaving 18 bases of the junction unmatched. The CDR3 covers 16 residues. The CDR3 loop is CAPGASGENPPYEQYF. DNA of the CDR3: TGTGCCCCCGGAGCTAGCGGGGAGAATCCTCCGTACGAGCAGTACTTC.

CDR3 amino acids: CASSLSGLAGANEQFF. The CDR3, as DNA: TGTGCCAGCAGCCTATCGGGACTAGCGGGGGCGAATGAGCAGTTCTTC. The chain is built from TRBV7-3 and TRBJ2-1; 14 positions agree with TRBD2. Trimming removed 5 bases from V and 7 bases from J; junction bases left unmatched: 7. This CDR3 contains 16 residues. In germline, CDR1 is SGHTA, CDR2 FQGTGA.

The chain carries TRBV5-4 and TRBJ1-2; D is possibly TRBD1 (6 bases). Trimming cost V 6 bases and J 1 base, with 10 bases left between them. The germline V gene has CDR1 SGHNT and CDR2 YYREEE (reference sequence). This CDR3 comprises 13 residues. This CDR3 reads CASNTDSNYGYTF. The CDR3 region has the DNA TGTGCCAGCAACACGGACAGTAACTATGGCTACACCTTC.

The rearrangement joins TRBV6-6 to TRBJ2-1, with D hard to call. Germline-derived CDR1 and CDR2 are MNHNY and SVGAGI (reference sequence). V dropped 3 bases and J dropped 7 bases, with 7 bases sitting between them. The CDR3 is 12 amino acids. The CDR3 nucleotides read TGTGCCAGCAGTTATATCGGAAATGAGCAGTTCTTC. Translating it yields CASSYIGNEQFF.

This sequence joins TRBV29-1 and TRBJ1-4, with D unresolved. Germline V gives CDR1 SQVTM, CDR2 ANQGSEA. The CDR3 is 12 residues long. Trimming stripped 7 bases from V and 3 bases from J, with 9 bases between. The chain's CDR3 is CSAQRSNEKLFF. CDR3 in DNA: TGCAGCGCCCAACGTTCTAATGAAAAACTGTTTTTT.

V gene TRBV11-1 combines with J gene TRBJ2-5; 8 bases map to TRBD1. CDR1 is SGHAT and CDR2 is FQDESV in the germline V gene (reference sequence). V was clipped by 9 bases and J by 7 bases; unmatched bases: 10. CDR3 length: 13 amino acids. DNA for the CDR3: TGTGCCAGTAAGGACAGGGCCAGACGGACCCAGTACTTC. It codes for CASKDRARRTQYF.

This sequence joins TRBV4-1 and TRBJ1-6; no clear D gene. V was shortened by 0 bases and J by 8 bases, with 20 bases between the two germline ends. The CDR3 is 18 residues long. Germline CDR1 is MGHRA and CDR2 is YSYEKL. This CDR3 reads CASSQELYNSAMHSPLHF. The CDR3 nucleotides read TGCGCCAGCAGCCAAGAACTTTACAACAGTGCAATGCATTCACCCCTCCACTTT.

This chain joins TRBV29-1 and TRBJ1-2; 12 nucleotides align to TRBD1. Germline values: CDR1 SQVTM, CDR2 ANQGSEA. The J segment lost 0 bases and the V segment lost 6 bases, leaving 5 bases of the junction unmatched. This CDR3 has 15 residues. DNA of the CDR3: TGCAGCGTCGGGACAGGGGGCTCGTCTAACTATGGCTACACCTTC. Translating gives CSVGTGGSSNYGYTF.

This rearrangement joins TRBV29-1 to TRBJ2-3; D might be TRBD2 (5 bases). CDR3 size: 13 residues. CDR1 is SQVTM and CDR2 is ANQGSEA in the germline V gene. V lost 4 bases to trimming and J lost 8 bases, with 16 bases between them. The CDR3 sequence: CSVGETNAGTQYF. CDR3 DNA: TGCAGCGTTGGGGAGACTAATGCTGGTACGCAGTATTTT.

J is TRBJ2-1 and V is TRBV30, with 8 bases matching TRBD2. This CDR3 region has 15 residues. Germline-derived CDR1 and CDR2 are GTSNPN and SVGIG (reference sequence). The V gene end was trimmed by 2 bases and the J gene end by 3 bases; junction bases not matched to a gene: 6. CDR3 coding DNA: TGTGCCTGGAGTCGTGCGGGGGGATACTACAATGAGCAGTTCTTC. This gives the protein CAWSRAGGYYNEQFF.

V is TRBV7-9 and J is TRBJ2-3; the D is unclear. Germline V CDR1 and CDR2: SEHNR, FQNEAQ (reference sequence). V was trimmed by 1 base and J by 1 base, leaving 9 bases between them. The CDR3 is 15 residues long. This CDR3 is CASSLVSVRTDTQYF. In DNA form, the CDR3 reads TGTGCCAGCAGCTTAGTATCAGTCCGCACAGATACGCAGTATTTT.

V is TRBV30 and J is TRBJ1-1, with TRBD1 identical over 9 bases. Germline CDR1 is GTSNPN and CDR2 is SVGIG (reference sequence). With 2 bases clipped from V and 0 bases from J, the junction kept 7 bases outside the gene matches. This CDR3 comprises 16 residues. CDR3 loop: CAWSHGTGLVNTEAFF. In DNA, the CDR3 is TGTGCCTGGAGTCACGGGACAGGGCTGGTGAACACTGAAGCTTTCTTT.